The 24 T cell receptor beta chains reported below all come from one sample, sequenced in a study of T cells after posttransplantation cyclophosphamide. TCRdb's copy holds only in-frame clones and misses some; the assay was immunoSEQ multiplex PCR. The sample carries 25,000 to 30,000 clones, 75% to 90% recorded once. Sequenced input: PBMCs. The origin of the receptors is a man aged 45-65 years.

V usage is TRBV2 and J usage is TRBJ2-2; a weak D match, TRBD1 (6 bases). Germline-derived CDR1 and CDR2 are SNHLY and FYNNEI. This CDR3 is 12 amino acids long. The V end was cut by 5 bases, the J end by 5 bases, with 6 bases between. In DNA form, the CDR3 reads TGTGCCAGCAGTACAGGGACCGGGGAGCTGTTTTTT. It is translated as CASSTGTGELFF.

The chain combines TRBV4-1 with TRBJ2-3, with a tentative D call TRBD1 (5 bases). The CDR3 consists of 16 residues. Germline V gene data show CDR1 as MGHRA and CDR2 as YSYEKL. Trimming stripped 2 bases from V and 4 bases from J, with 16 bases between. CDR3 DNA: TGCGCCAGCAGCCAAAGTGAGCTACTCAGGGCAGATACGCAGTATTTT. This gives the protein CASSQSELLRADTQYF.

The rearrangement joins TRBV7-2 to TRBJ1-4; D is uncertain. Germline V gene lookup returns CDR1 SGHTA and CDR2 FQGNSA. V lost 1 base and J lost 5, with 8 bases in between. The CDR3 spans 14 residues. CDR3 bases: TGTGCCAGCAGCTTAGTACAGAACAATGAAAAACTGTTTTTT. Translating it yields CASSLVQNNEKLFF. The entire variable domain, with the rest obtained from reference TRBV7-2 and TRBJ1-4, is as follows: GAGVSQSPSNKVTEKGKDVELRCDPISGHTALYWYRQSLGQGLEFLIYFQGNSAPDKSGLPSDRFSAERTGGSVSTLTIQRTQQEDSAVYLCASSLVQNNEKLFFGSGTQLSVL.

This clone was seen just once. J is TRBJ2-3 and V is TRBV21-1; TRBD1, as called in the table, went unchecked against the DNA. TRBV21-1 is deemed a pseudogene. The CDR3 length is 13 residues. The CDR3 coding sequence is TGTGCCAGCGACAGGGGGTATGTAGATACGCAGTATTTT. It translates to CASDRGYVDTQYF.

The J gene is TRBJ2-7, the V gene TRBV6-1; tentatively, D is TRBD2 (5 bases). The CDR3 has 14 residues. CDR1 MNHNS and CDR2 SASEGT come from the germline V gene. Trimming removed 4 bases at V and 1 base at J, with 11 bases between. CDR3 bases: TGTGCCAGCAGTGCTACTAGTGGTTCCTACGAGCAGTACTTC. Amino acid sequence: CASSATSGSYEQYF.

This chain links TRBV28 with TRBJ2-6; TRBD1 agrees at 10 bases. CDR3 size: 16 residues. CDR1 MDHEN and CDR2 SYDVKM come from the germline V gene. Trimming took 6 bases from V and 1 from J; bases not matched to a gene: 3. The CDR3 bases are TGTGCCAGCAGAGGGACAGGGGATTCTGGGGCCAACGTCCTGACTTTC. Its translation is CASRGTGDSGANVLTF.

In DNA form, the CDR3 reads TGTGCCAGCGTCTCCGGCAGGGGGCGTGGATCCATTGAAGCTTTCTTT. Its translation: CASVSGRGRGSIEAFF. The rearrangement joins TRBV28 to TRBJ1-1, with 8 positions matching TRBD1. The CDR3 sequence is 16 residues long. V trimming: 8 bases; J trimming: 7 bases; junction bases outside the gene matches: 18. CDR1 is MDHEN, CDR2 SYDVKM, per germline.

The J gene is TRBJ1-1, the V gene TRBV11-1; D is unresolved. Germline V gene lookup returns CDR1 SGHAT and CDR2 FQDESV (reference sequence). CDR3 length: 14 amino acids. The germline V and J ends were trimmed by 3 bases and 1 base, with 9 bases remaining between them. The CDR3 bases are TGTGCCAGCAGCTTCGGAGTATCGAACACTGAAGCTTTCTTT. Translated: CASSFGVSNTEAFF.

The V call is TRBV5-1, the J call TRBJ1-4; possible D gene TRBD1, 5 bases. Germline V gene sequence: CDR1 SGHRS, CDR2 YFSETQ. The V and J ends lost 4 bases and 0 bases respectively, with 10 bases between them. This CDR3 contains 15 residues. DNA for the CDR3: TGCGCCAGCAGCCCGGGGGGAACAACTAATGAAAAACTGTTTTTT. This encodes CASSPGGTTNEKLFF. The whole variable domain, filled in from reference TRBV5-1 and TRBJ1-4, reads KAGVTQTPRYLIKTRGQQVTLSCSPISGHRSVSWYQQTPGQGLQFLFEYFSETQRNKGNFPGRFSGRQFSNSRSEMNVSTLELGDSALYLCASSPGGTTNEKLFFGSGTQLSVL.

This chain joins TRBV28 and TRBJ2-5, with a weak D call TRBD2 (5 bases). Germline V lookup: CDR1 MDHEN, CDR2 SYDVKM. There are 14 residues in the CDR3. The V end was cut by 2 bases, the J end by 5 bases, with 12 bases between. The CDR3 DNA reads TGTGCCAGCAGTTTAGGAGGACGGAGGGAGACCCAGTACTTC. Protein product: CASSLGGRRETQYF.

The gene calls are TRBV7-8 and TRBJ2-2; 11 positions agree with TRBD2. This CDR3 has 18 amino acids. Germline V CDR1 and CDR2: SGHVS, FQNEAQ. V trimming: 4 bases; J trimming: 1 base; junction bases outside the gene matches: 8. The CDR3 loop reads CASSSRFGTSGNTGELFF. The CDR3 coding sequence is TGTGCCAGCAGCTCGAGATTCGGGACTAGCGGGAACACCGGGGAGCTGTTTTTT.

This rearrangement joins TRBV25-1 to TRBJ2-7, with 7 bases lining up with TRBD2. There are 15 residues in the CDR3. CDR1 is MGHDK, CDR2 SYGVNS, per germline. With V trimmed by 1 base and J by 1 base, 4 bases remained unmatched. The CDR3 reads CASSEFGAGSYEQYF. CDR3 sequence (DNA): TGTGCCAGCAGTGAATTCGGAGCGGGGTCCTACGAGCAGTACTTC.

The V and J genes are TRBV5-4 and TRBJ2-1; 10 bases map to TRBD2. The CDR3 runs to 16 residues. J gave up 9 bases and V 4 bases, and 13 bases lay outside the gene matches. Germline values: CDR1 SGHNT, CDR2 YYREEE (reference sequence). CDR3 protein: CASSRKRGGRTTEQFF. The CDR3, as DNA: TGTGCCAGCAGCCGAAAGCGGGGGGGCCGGACGACTGAGCAGTTCTTC.

The genes are TRBV7-9 and TRBJ1-1, with no clear D. This CDR3 has 14 residues. The ends were cut back, 3 bases at V and 11 bases at J, with 19 bases in the middle. Germline assignment: CDR1 SEHNR and CDR2 FQNEAQ (reference sequence). The CDR3 region is CASSFPGGLQAAFF. The DNA for the CDR3 is TGTGCCAGCAGCTTTCCGGGAGGCTTACAAGCGGCTTTCTTT.

This clone was observed once. The J gene is TRBJ1-5, the V gene TRBV5-1, with D uncertain. V was pared by 0 bases and J by 4 bases, with 5 bases between. Germline CDR1 is SGHRS and CDR2 is YFSETQ. The CDR3 runs 13 residues. In nucleotides, the CDR3 is TGCGCCAGCAGCTTGGACGGGAATCAGCCCCAGCATTTT. This translates into CASSLDGNQPQHF. Full variable domain (missing parts from reference TRBV5-1 and TRBJ1-5): KAGVTQTPRYLIKTRGQQVTLSCSPISGHRSVSWYQQTPGQGLQFLFEYFSETQRNKGNFPGRFSGRQFSNSRSEMNVSTLELGDSALYLCASSLDGNQPQHFGDGTRLSIL.

The genes are TRBV9 and TRBJ2-5; 7 bases align to TRBD1. Germline CDR1 is SGDLS and CDR2 is YYNGEE. The V gene end was trimmed by 2 bases and the J gene end by 5 bases; junction bases not matched to a gene: 9. The CDR3 loop spans 15 amino acids. The CDR3 sequence: CASSVRGGFRETQYF. In nucleotides, the CDR3 is TGTGCCAGCAGCGTGAGAGGGGGCTTTAGGGAGACCCAGTACTTC.

J is TRBJ1-1 and V is TRBV2; D unresolved. The CDR3 loop spans 12 amino acids. Germline assignment: CDR1 SNHLY and CDR2 FYNNEI. Trimming took 2 bases from V and 10 from J, leaving 11 bases between them. CDR3 amino acids: CASSEFEGGAFF. The CDR3 DNA sequence: TGTGCCAGCAGTGAATTTGAGGGTGGAGCTTTCTTT. Together with reference TRBV2 and TRBJ1-1, the CDR3 gives the full variable domain: EPEVTQTPSHQVTQMGQEVILRCVPISNHLYFYWYRQILGQKVEFLVSFYNNEISEKSEIFDDQFSVERPDGSNFTLKIRSTKLEDSAMYFCASSEFEGGAFFGQGTRLTVV.

The J gene is TRBJ1-3, the V gene TRBV7-9, with 9 positions matching TRBD1. The germline V gene encodes CDR1 SEHNR and CDR2 FQNEAQ (reference sequence). V lost 2 bases to trimming and J lost 0 bases; unmatched junction nucleotides: 8. This CDR3 is built from 18 residues. The CDR3 DNA reads as TGTGCCAGCAGCTTATGGACAGGGGCCGTTTTCTCTGGAAACACCATATATTTT. It specifies CASSLWTGAVFSGNTIYF.

The chain combines TRBV5-4 with TRBJ2-4; D remains ambiguous. Trimming removed 3 bases from V and 8 bases from J, with 12 bases in between. The CDR3 is 13 amino acids. Germline V lookup: CDR1 SGHNT, CDR2 YYREEE (reference sequence). The CDR3 spells CASSSRWQDIQYF. In DNA, the CDR3 is TGTGCCAGCAGCTCCCGCTGGCAAGACATTCAGTACTTC. Using reference TRBV5-4 and TRBJ2-4 for the parts outside the CDR3, the full variable domain is ETGVTQSPTHLIKTRGQQVTLRCSSQSGHNTVSWYQQALGQGPQFIFQYYREEENGRGNFPPRFSGLQFPNYSSELNVNALELDDSALYLCASSSRWQDIQYFGAGTRLSVL.

The genes are TRBV7-3 and TRBJ1-1; D is perhaps TRBD1 (6 bases). Trimming stripped 10 bases from V and 4 bases from J, with 10 bases between. CDR1 and CDR2 (germline): SGHTA, FQGTGA. The CDR3 is made up of 11 amino acids. The CDR3 loop is CATGQFTEAFF. Written as DNA, the CDR3 is TGTGCCACCGGACAGTTCACTGAAGCTTTCTTT.

The rearrangement uses TRBV27 and TRBJ1-6, with D unresolved. V shed 5 bases and J shed 4 bases, with 12 bases lying between them. The CDR3 loop spans 15 amino acids. Germline V lookup: CDR1 MNHEY, CDR2 SMNVEV (reference sequence). CDR3 region: CASSIGGSYNSPLHF. As DNA, the CDR3 is TGTGCCAGCAGTATTGGAGGCAGTTATAATTCACCCCTCCACTTT.

The chain couples TRBV5-1 to TRBJ2-7, with a possible D match to TRBD1 (5 bases). Germline loops: CDR1 SGHRS, CDR2 YFSETQ. The V end was cut by 1 base, the J end by 3 bases, with 11 bases between. This CDR3 contains 14 residues. The CDR3 DNA follows: TGCGCCAGCAGCTTGAGGGGAAGGGTCTACGAGCAGTACTTC. The encoded protein is CASSLRGRVYEQYF.

This rearrangement joins TRBV5-1 to TRBJ2-1; no definite D call. The V gene lost 0 bases and the J gene lost 4 bases, with 5 bases spanning the gap. The CDR3 sequence is 13 residues long. Germline-derived CDR1 and CDR2 are SGHRS and YFSETQ. In nucleotides, the CDR3 is TGCGCCAGCAGCTTGGAGCGTTACAATGAGCAGTTCTTC. This sequence encodes CASSLERYNEQFF.

A few counts support this clone. The J gene is TRBJ1-6, the V gene TRBV6-1; weak D call: TRBD1 (5 bases). The CDR3 extends over 16 amino acids. Germline V CDR1 and CDR2: MNHNS, SASEGT. V was shortened by 2 bases and J by 8 bases, with 16 bases between the two germline ends. CDR3 DNA: TGTGCCAGCAGTGAATTCCAGGGAAGAGTGGATTCACCCCTCCACTTT. Its protein is CASSEFQGRVDSPLHF.